The TCR beta chain under discussion was sequenced for a study of T cells in Graves' hyperthyroidism and ophthalmopathy. Lactation, pregnancy, other autoimmune disease or uncontrolled infection excluded patients. From 8.5 to 10 ml of fresh peripheral blood, PBMCs were isolated. J gave up 4 bases and V 6 bases, and 5 bases lay outside the gene matches. This CDR3 contains 13 residues. Germline V gives CDR1 MDHEN, CDR2 SYDVKM. RNA transcripts served as the template for amplifying TCR beta CDR3 regions. The HTBI primer set was used in a first-round RT-PCR of the TCR CDR3. MiXCR, applied by TCRdb to the multiplex PCR reads, yields one record per CDR3 protein. The sample records roughly 110,000 distinct CDR3 sequences, 16% being singletons.

The specimen sequenced was blood. The source of this sequence is a woman aged 50 to 60 with Graves' hyperthyroidism. This chain connects TRBV28 to TRBJ1-2; TRBD1 matches at 7 bases. The CDR3 region is CASSSNRGYGYTF. As DNA, the CDR3 is TGTGCCAGCAGCAGCAACAGGGGCTATGGCTACACCTTC.